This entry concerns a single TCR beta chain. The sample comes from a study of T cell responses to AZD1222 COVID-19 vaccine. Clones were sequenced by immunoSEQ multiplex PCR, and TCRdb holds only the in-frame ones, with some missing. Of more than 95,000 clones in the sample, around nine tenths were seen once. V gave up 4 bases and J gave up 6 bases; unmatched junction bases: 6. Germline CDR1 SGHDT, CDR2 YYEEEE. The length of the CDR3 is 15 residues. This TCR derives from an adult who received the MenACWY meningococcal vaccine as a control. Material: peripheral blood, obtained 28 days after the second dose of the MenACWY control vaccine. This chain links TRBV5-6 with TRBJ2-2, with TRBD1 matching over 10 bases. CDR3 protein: CASSPGTGVAGELFF. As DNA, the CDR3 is TGTGCCAGCAGCCCGGGGACAGGGGTGGCCGGGGAGCTGTTTTTT.